The present entry profiles one TCR beta chain with its context. Thymus specimens were resections from corrective heart surgery. Some clones are missing from TCRdb's copy, which holds only in-frame ones; the method was immunoSEQ multiplex PCR. The sample has about 120,000 clones; more than 90% are singletons. The CDR3 is made up of 14 amino acids. J lost 9 bases, V lost 4 bases, and 8 bases had no gene match. Germline-derived CDR1 and CDR2 are ENHRY and SYGVKD. The source of the sample is a study of human thymus T cells. This clonotype originated in a boy less than two years old with a congenital heart defect but otherwise immunologically healthy. The specimen was thymus tissue. The genes are TRBV10-3 and TRBJ2-3, with 9 bases that match TRBD2. CDR3 region: CAISGLAGRETQYF. The CDR3 DNA sequence: TGTGCCATCAGTGGTCTAGCGGGGAGGGAGACGCAGTATTTT.